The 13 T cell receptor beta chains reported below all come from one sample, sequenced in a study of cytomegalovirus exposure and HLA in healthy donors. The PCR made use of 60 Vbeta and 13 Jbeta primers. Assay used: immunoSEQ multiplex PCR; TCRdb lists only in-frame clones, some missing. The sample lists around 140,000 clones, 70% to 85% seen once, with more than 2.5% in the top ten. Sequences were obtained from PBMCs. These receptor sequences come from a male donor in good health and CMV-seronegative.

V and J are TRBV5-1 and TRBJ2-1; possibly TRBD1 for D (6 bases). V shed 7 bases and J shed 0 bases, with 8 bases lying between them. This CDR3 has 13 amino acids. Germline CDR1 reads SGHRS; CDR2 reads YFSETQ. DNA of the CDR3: TGCGCCAGCCAACAGGGCTCCTACAATGAGCAGTTCTTC. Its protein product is CASQQGSYNEQFF.

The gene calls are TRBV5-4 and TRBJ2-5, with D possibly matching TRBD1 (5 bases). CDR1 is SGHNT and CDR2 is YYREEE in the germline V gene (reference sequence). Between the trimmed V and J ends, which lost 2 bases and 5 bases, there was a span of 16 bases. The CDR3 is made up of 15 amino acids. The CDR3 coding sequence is TGTGCCAGCAGCTTTACAGGATTGGGTGGGGAGACCCAGTACTTC. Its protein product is CASSFTGLGGETQYF. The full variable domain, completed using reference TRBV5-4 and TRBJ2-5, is ETGVTQSPTHLIKTRGQQVTLRCSSQSGHNTVSWYQQALGQGPQFIFQYYREEENGRGNFPPRFSGLQFPNYSSELNVNALELDDSALYLCASSFTGLGGETQYFGPGTRLLVL.

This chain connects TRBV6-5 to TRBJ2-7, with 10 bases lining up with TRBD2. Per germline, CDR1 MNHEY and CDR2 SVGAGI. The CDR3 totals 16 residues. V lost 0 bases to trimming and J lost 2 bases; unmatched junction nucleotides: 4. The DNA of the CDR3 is TGTGCCAGCAGTTACTCGACGCTAGCGGGAGCCTACGAGCAGTACTTC. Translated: CASSYSTLAGAYEQYF.

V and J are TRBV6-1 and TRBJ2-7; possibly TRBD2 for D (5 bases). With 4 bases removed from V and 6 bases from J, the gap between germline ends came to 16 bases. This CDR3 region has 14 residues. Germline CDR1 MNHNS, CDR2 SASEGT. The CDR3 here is CASSASPSGGEQYF. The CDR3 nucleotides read TGTGCCAGCAGTGCGAGCCCAAGCGGCGGCGAGCAGTACTTC.

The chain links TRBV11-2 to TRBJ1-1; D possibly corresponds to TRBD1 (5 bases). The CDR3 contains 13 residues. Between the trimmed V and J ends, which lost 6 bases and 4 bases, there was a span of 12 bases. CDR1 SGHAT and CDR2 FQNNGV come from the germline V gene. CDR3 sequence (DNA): TGTGCCAGCAGAGCTACAGGCTTCACTGAAGCTTTCTTT. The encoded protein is CASRATGFTEAFF.

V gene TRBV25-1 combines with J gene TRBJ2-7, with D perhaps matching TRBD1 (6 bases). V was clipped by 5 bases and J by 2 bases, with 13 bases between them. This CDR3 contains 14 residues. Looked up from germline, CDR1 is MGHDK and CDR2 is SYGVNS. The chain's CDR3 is CASSKDSPPYEQYF. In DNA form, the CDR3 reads TGTGCCAGCAGTAAGGACAGTCCTCCCTACGAGCAGTACTTC.

CDR3 DNA: TGTGCCTCCCGCCGGGACAGGGACCACGAAGGCTACACCTTC. The encoded protein is CASRRDRDHEGYTF. The gene calls are TRBV2 and TRBJ1-2, with 9 bases that match TRBD1. The CDR3 consists of 14 residues. Trimming took 11 bases from V and 8 from J; bases not matched to a gene: 15. The germline V gene encodes CDR1 SNHLY and CDR2 FYNNEI.

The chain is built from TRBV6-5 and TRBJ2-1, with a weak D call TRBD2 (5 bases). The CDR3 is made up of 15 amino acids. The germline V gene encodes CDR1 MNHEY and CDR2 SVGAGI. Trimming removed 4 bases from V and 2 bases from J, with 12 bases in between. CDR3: CASSLGERAYNEQFF. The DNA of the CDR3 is TGTGCCAGCAGTTTGGGTGAGAGGGCCTACAATGAGCAGTTCTTC.

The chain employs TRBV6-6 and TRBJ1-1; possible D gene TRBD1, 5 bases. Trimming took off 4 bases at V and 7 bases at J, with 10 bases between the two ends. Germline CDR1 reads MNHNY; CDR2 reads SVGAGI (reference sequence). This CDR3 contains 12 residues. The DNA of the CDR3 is TGTGCCAGCAGTTTAGCAGGGTATGAAGCTTTCTTT. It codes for CASSLAGYEAFF.

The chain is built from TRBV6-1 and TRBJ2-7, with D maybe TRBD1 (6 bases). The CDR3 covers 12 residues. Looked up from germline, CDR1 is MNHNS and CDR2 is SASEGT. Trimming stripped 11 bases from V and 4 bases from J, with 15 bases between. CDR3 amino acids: CASQGQPYEQYF. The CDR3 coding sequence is TGTGCCTCCCAGGGACAACCATACGAGCAGTACTTC.

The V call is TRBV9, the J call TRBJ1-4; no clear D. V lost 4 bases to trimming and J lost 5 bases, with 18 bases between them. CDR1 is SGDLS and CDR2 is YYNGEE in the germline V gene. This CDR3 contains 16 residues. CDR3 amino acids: CASSLPPGLRNEKLFF. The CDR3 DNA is TGTGCCAGCAGCCTACCCCCGGGTCTGAGGAATGAAAAACTGTTTTTT.

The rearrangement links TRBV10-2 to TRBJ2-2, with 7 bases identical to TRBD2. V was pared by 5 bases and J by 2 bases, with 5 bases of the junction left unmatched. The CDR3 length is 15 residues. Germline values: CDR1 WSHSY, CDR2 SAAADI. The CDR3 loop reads CASSILATNTGELFF. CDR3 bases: TGCGCCAGCAGTATACTAGCGACAAACACCGGGGAGCTGTTTTTT.

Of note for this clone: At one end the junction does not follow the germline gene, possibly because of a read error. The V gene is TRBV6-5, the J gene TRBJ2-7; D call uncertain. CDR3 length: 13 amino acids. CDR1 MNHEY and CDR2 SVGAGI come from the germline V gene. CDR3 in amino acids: CASSPSTSHEQYF. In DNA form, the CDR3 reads TGTGCCAGCAGTCCGAGTACCTCCCACGAGCAGTACTTC.